The T cell receptor (beta chain) described here comes from a study of OX40 agonist ivuxolimab in advanced cancers. Study summary: Clinicians treated patients with ivuxolimab, an agonistic anti-OX40 (CD134) antibody. Administration of intravenous ivuxolimab to patients occurred every 2 weeks at 0.01 to 10 mg/kg. The study, taken as a whole, reports: Doses of 0.1 to 3.0 mg/kg were accompanied by clonal expansion of CD4+ and CD8+ blood T cells by week 6. Expanded clones were, on average, more numerous among CD8+ T cells than CD4+.

Profiling relied on immunoSEQ multiplex PCR, and the TCRdb table lists in-frame clones only, not all of them. The repertoire includes 50,000 to 80,000 clones, 80% to 90% of them detected once, and 2% to 2.5% sits in the top ten. Trimming removed 2 bases from V and 9 bases from J, with 11 bases in between. CDR1 is GTSNPN, CDR2 SVGIG, per germline (reference sequence). There are 12 residues in the CDR3. Remarks on this clone: Its antigen is not identified.

The clonotype originates from an adult with an advanced solid tumor such as melanoma, head and neck, liver or kidney cancer. The specimen was CD4+ or CD8+ T cells sorted from blood, collected in a trial of the OX40 agonist ivuxolimab. The gene calls are TRBV30 and TRBJ1-5, with unresolved D. Here the CDR3 reads CAWSSPQMPQHF. CDR3 DNA sequence: TGTGCCTGGAGTAGCCCTCAAATGCCCCAGCATTTT.